The 3 T cell receptor beta chains given below trace back to one sample, sequenced in a study of T-cell memory formation after mild COVID-19. Via MiXCR, TCRdb re-called the 5' RACE reads, giving one row per CDR3 protein. Here the sample spans hundreds of thousands of distinct CDR3 sequences, 25% to 30% being singletons. Sequenced sample: PBMCs or a T cell subset sorted from them (not recorded which). All receptors derive from an adult woman who had mild COVID-19 (a few samples of this study predate the infection). Cell type and time point are not known.

V and J are TRBV5-5 and TRBJ2-2; 16 positions match TRBD2. The CDR3 totals 17 residues. After removal of 4 bases from V and 5 bases from J, the junction contained 5 bases not matched to a gene. Germline CDR1 and CDR2: SGHKS and YYEKEE (reference sequence). The CDR3 coding sequence is TGTGCCAGCAGCAGGGGACTAGCGGGAGGGCCTACCGGGGAGCTGTTTTTT. Translation: CASSRGLAGGPTGELFF.

The V and J genes are TRBV18 and TRBJ2-5, with D maybe TRBD2 (5 bases). The CDR3 totals 16 residues. The V end lost 2 bases, the J end lost 5 bases, and 18 bases lay between the germline ends. Germline CDR1 reads KGHSH; CDR2 reads LQKENI. CDR3 amino acids: CASSPLGQSGWETQYF. The CDR3 DNA follows: TGTGCCAGCTCACCATTGGGTCAAAGCGGATGGGAGACCCAGTACTTC. The complete variable domain, with remaining parts taken from reference TRBV18 and TRBJ2-5, reads NAGVMQNPRHLVRRRGQEARLRCSPMKGHSHVYWYRQLPEEGLKFMVYLQKENIIDESGMPKERFSAEFPKEGPSILRIQQVVRGDSAAYFCASSPLGQSGWETQYFGPGTRLLVL.

This clonotype was detected only a few times. The genes are TRBV12-3 or TRBV12-4 and TRBJ2-3, with D possibly called TRBD1 or TRBD2 (6 bases each). The CDR3 covers 15 residues. Trimming left V 7 bases short and J 3 bases short, with 17 bases between. This CDR3 is CASTPPGGGTDTQYF. CDR3 in DNA: TGTGCCAGCACCCCCCCCGGGGGCGGGACAGATACGCAGTATTTT.